The 27 T cell receptor beta chains reported below all come from one sample, sequenced in a study of blood T cells in healthy people across ages. It was with a sample-barcoded 5' primer and a J-beta primer mix that a second PCR of roughly 7 to 12 cycles was run. TCRdb analysed the 5' RACE reads with MiXCR anew, one entry per CDR3 protein. The table shows around 900,000 distinct CDR3 sequences, with under 35% occurring only once. Sequencing was done on a sample of blood. Every receptor here comes from an elderly woman in good health.

The chain carries TRBV9 and TRBJ2-3, with D possibly being TRBD2 (6 bases). V was shortened by 2 bases and J by 1 base, with 17 bases between the two germline ends. Germline values: CDR1 SGDLS, CDR2 YYNGEE. This CDR3 comprises 17 residues. CDR3 in DNA: TGTGCCAGCAGCGTGCAGCCCACTAGCAGCGGCACAGATACGCAGTATTTT. This sequence encodes CASSVQPTSSGTDTQYF. The full variable domain, completed using reference TRBV9 and TRBJ2-3, is DSGVTQTPKHLITATGQRVTLRCSPRSGDLSVYWYQQSLDQGLQFLIQYYNGEERAKGNILERFSAQQFPDLHSELNLSSLELGDSALYFCASSVQPTSSGTDTQYFGPGTRLTVL.

This clonotype was detected a few times. The genes are TRBV6-5 and TRBJ2-3, with D unclear. CDR3 length: 17 residues. CDR1 is MNHEY and CDR2 is SVGAGI in the germline V gene. The ends were cut back, 0 bases at V and 0 bases at J, with 13 bases in the middle. The CDR3 DNA reads as TGTGCCAGCAGTTACTCTGGACGCGGAGTCAGCACAGATACGCAGTATTTT. Protein sequence: CASSYSGRGVSTDTQYF.

V gene TRBV7-2 combines with J gene TRBJ2-4; 7 bases are shared with TRBD2. V was clipped by 0 bases and J by 13 bases; unmatched bases: 12. The CDR3 has 15 amino acids. CDR1 SGHTA and CDR2 FQGNSA come from the germline V gene. CDR3 region: CASSLAGGPLGEQYF. The CDR3 coding sequence is TGTGCCAGCAGCTTAGCGGGAGGGCCGCTCGGTGAGCAGTACTTC.

This clonotype was recorded many times. The chain recombines TRBV10-2 with TRBJ2-7; 8 bases map to TRBD2. The CDR3 covers 14 residues. Germline trimming cut 5 bases from V and 3 bases from J; bases unmatched to any gene: 6. Germline-derived CDR1 and CDR2 are WSHSY and SAAADI. The CDR3 region has the DNA TGCGCCAGCAGTTATGGTAGCGGGGTCTACGAGCAGTACTTC. Protein product: CASSYGSGVYEQYF.

This clonotype was counted many times. The rearrangement uses TRBV20-1 and TRBJ1-5, with D perhaps TRBD1 (5 bases). The germline V gene has CDR1 DFQATT and CDR2 SNEGSKA (reference sequence). The CDR3 consists of 14 residues. Trimming removed 3 bases from V and 3 bases from J, with 12 bases in between. In DNA form, the CDR3 reads TGCAGTGCTAGGTCTTCAGGGTCCAATCAGCCCCAGCATTTT. This translates into CSARSSGSNQPQHF.

As DNA, the CDR3 is TGTGCCAGCAGCCGTAGAGCGGGGGCTGAAGCTTTCTTT. Protein: CASSRRAGAEAFF. V is TRBV7-9 and J is TRBJ1-1; D may be TRBD1 (5 bases). The germline V gene encodes CDR1 SEHNR and CDR2 FQNEAQ (reference sequence). V shed 5 bases and J shed 6 bases, with 13 bases lying between them. This CDR3 has 13 amino acids. Based on the CDR3 plus reference TRBV7-9 and TRBJ1-1, the full variable domain is DTGVSQNPRHKITKRGQNVTFRCDPISEHNRLYWYRQTLGQGPEFLTYFQNEAQLEKSRLLSDRFSAERPKGSFSTLEIQRTEQGDSAMYLCASSRRAGAEAFFGQGTRLTVV.

The chain employs TRBV4-1 and TRBJ1-4, with a tentative D call TRBD1 (6 bases). The CDR3 contains 18 residues. CDR1 and CDR2 (germline): MGHRA, YSYEKL. Trimming stripped 1 base from V and 0 bases from J, with 15 bases between. The CDR3 region is CASSQASPGASTNEKLFF. CDR3 nucleotides: TGCGCCAGCAGCCAAGCATCCCCAGGGGCATCAACTAATGAAAAACTGTTTTTT.

Regarding this clonotype: With a much larger clone just one base away, this may be a read error. This rearrangement joins TRBV5-6 to TRBJ2-7; possible D gene TRBD2, 6 bases. The J call could be wrong; TRBJ2-5 is a better fit for the DNA end. Germline V gives CDR1 SGHDT, CDR2 YYEEEE. The length of the CDR3 is 15 residues. DNA of the CDR3: TGTGCCAGCAGCTTGGGTAGCGGTGGATGGGAGACCCAGTACTTC. This gives the protein CASSLGSGGWETQYF.

This clonotype appeared a few times. This sequence joins TRBV7-2 and TRBJ2-5, with D hard to call. The germline CDR1 and CDR2 sequences are SGHTA and FQGNSA. The CDR3 runs 10 residues. The V end lost 4 bases, the J end lost 5 bases, and 2 bases lay between the germline ends. CDR3 nucleotide sequence: TGTGCCAGCAGCTGGGAGACCCAGTACTTC. It codes for CASSWETQYF. The variable domain in full, completed from reference TRBV7-2 and TRBJ2-5, reads GAGVSQSPSNKVTEKGKDVELRCDPISGHTALYWYRQSLGQGLEFLIYFQGNSAPDKSGLPSDRFSAERTGGSVSTLTIQRTQQEDSAVYLCASSWETQYFGPGTRLLVL.

The rearrangement uses TRBV6-6 and TRBJ2-4; D might be TRBD1 (6 bases). The better agreement between TRBJ2-5 and the DNA end casts doubt on the J call. Germline values: CDR1 MNHNY, CDR2 SVGAGI (reference sequence). The CDR3 extends over 16 amino acids. In nucleotides, the CDR3 is TGTGCCAGCAGTCGACCAGGGGTCTCGGGGACCGAGACCCAGTACTTC. Protein: CASSRPGVSGTETQYF.

This clonotype was counted many times. V usage is TRBV12-3 or TRBV12-4 and J usage is TRBJ1-4; 12 positions agree with TRBD1. The CDR3 spans 17 residues. V trimming: 6 bases; J trimming: 8 bases; junction bases outside the gene matches: 13. CDR3 residues: CASSRRDRGRLGEKLFF. The CDR3 DNA sequence: TGTGCCAGCAGCCGAAGGGACAGGGGGCGACTGGGGGAAAAACTGTTTTTT.

The genes are TRBV6-2 or TRBV6-3 and TRBJ2-5, with a possible D match to TRBD2 (6 bases). Germline V gene lookup returns CDR1 MNHEY and CDR2 SVGEGT. V was shortened by 2 bases and J by 4 bases, with 17 bases between the two germline ends. This CDR3 is 16 amino acids long. The CDR3: CASSYLASAVGETQYF. CDR3 bases: TGTGCCAGCAGTTACCTTGCTAGCGCGGTAGGAGAGACCCAGTACTTC.

Many counts were recorded for this clonotype. The CDR3 bases are TGTGCCAGCAGCCTTTCTAGCGGGGGATCCAATGAGCAGTTCTTC. Translating it yields CASSLSSGGSNEQFF. The chain has TRBV7-9 and TRBJ2-1; 10 nucleotides match TRBD2. CDR3 length equals 15 residues. CDR1 is SEHNR and CDR2 is FQNEAQ in the germline V gene (reference sequence). With V trimmed by 5 bases and J by 6 bases, 7 bases remained unmatched.

A remark on this clonotype: Just one base apart from a much larger clone, this may be a read error. The chain is built from TRBV20-1 and TRBJ2-5, with 10 positions matching TRBD1. The end of the DNA fits TRBJ2-7 better, so the J call may be wrong. The CDR3 spans 13 residues. Germline values: CDR1 DFQATT, CDR2 SNEGSKA (reference sequence). The chain's CDR3 is CSATDRGGDEQYF. The CDR3 nucleotides are TGCAGTGCCACGGACAGGGGGGGAGACGAGCAGTACTTC.

As DNA, the CDR3 is TGTGCCAGCAGGCAAACTAGCGGGACCTACAATGAGCAGTACTTC. This sequence encodes CASRQTSGTYNEQYF. The chain recombines TRBV6-2 or TRBV6-3 with TRBJ2-7; 10 nucleotides align to TRBD2. The V gene's germline CDR1 is MNHEY and CDR2 SVGEGT. The CDR3 consists of 15 residues. V shed 6 bases, J shed 7 bases, and the junction held 12 bases outside the gene matches.

Worth noting for this clonotype: A much more abundant neighbour one base away suggests this may be a read error. The V gene is TRBV10-2, the J gene TRBJ2-1, with 7 bases that match TRBD1. The trim removed 8 bases at V and 14 bases at J, leaving 15 bases unmatched. Germline loops: CDR1 WSHSY, CDR2 SAAADI. The CDR3 sequence is 13 residues long. For the CDR3, the DNA is TGCGCCAGCTGCGTAGGGCAGGGGGAAGCCAAGTTCTTC. This codes for CASCVGQGEAKFF.

This clonotype occurred many times. The chain is built from TRBV27 and TRBJ1-2, with D perhaps matching TRBD1 (5 bases). The ends were cut back, 7 bases at V and 4 bases at J, with 22 bases in the middle. This CDR3 is built from 16 residues. Germline values: CDR1 MNHEY, CDR2 SMNVEV (reference sequence). CDR3 in amino acids: CASTRGFGTPGYGYTF. The CDR3 DNA reads as TGTGCCAGCACCCGGGGCTTCGGAACTCCGGGCTATGGCTACACCTTC.

On this clonotype itself: A much larger clone differs by one base, so this may be a read error. The chain has TRBV7-2 and TRBJ2-7; TRBD1 agrees at 7 bases. Looked up from germline, CDR1 is SGHTA and CDR2 is FQGNSA. The CDR3 is made up of 15 amino acids. DNA of the CDR3: TGTGTCAGCAGCTTAGCAGGGACAGAATCATACGAGCAGTACTTC. It codes for CVSSLAGTESYEQYF.

In the case of this clonotype: This may stem from a read error, because a much larger clone lies one nucleotide away. The chain joins TRBV11-2 to TRBJ2-1, with D possibly matching TRBD2 (6 bases). Germline CDR1 reads SGHAT; CDR2 reads FQNNGV. V was cut by 0 bases and J by 8 bases, with 14 bases left in between. CDR3 length: 15 amino acids. The CDR3 coding sequence is TGTGCCAGCAGCTTAGAACGGCTAGCGAGTGATGAGCAGTTCTTC. Translation gives CASSLERLASDEQFF.

This clonotype was seen a handful of times. CDR3 region: CASRSTGKGTEAFF. In DNA form, the CDR3 reads TGTGCCAGCAGGTCGACAGGGAAGGGCACTGAAGCTTTCTTT. The gene calls are TRBV12-3 or TRBV12-4 and TRBJ1-1; 7 positions match TRBD1. Trimming took 6 bases from V and 4 from J; bases not matched to a gene: 8. The CDR3 has 14 residues.

This clonotype was recorded at least ten times. This rearrangement joins TRBV2 to TRBJ2-3; D is perhaps TRBD1 (6 bases). V gave up 2 bases and J gave up 0 bases, with 9 bases separating them. CDR1 SNHLY and CDR2 FYNNEI come from the germline V gene. There are 15 residues in the CDR3. This CDR3 is CASSERTESTDTQYF. The CDR3 DNA reads as TGTGCCAGCAGTGAACGGACAGAGAGCACAGATACGCAGTATTTT.

This clonotype was observed a few times. V and J are TRBV20-1 and TRBJ2-1, with D perhaps TRBD2 (6 bases). The DNA end is more similar to TRBJ2-7, so the J call may be wrong. Germline CDR1 is DFQATT and CDR2 is SNEGSKA (reference sequence). CDR3 size: 16 residues. CDR3: CSATDQRGSSYNEQYF. The CDR3 bases are TGCAGTGCTACGGACCAACGGGGGAGCTCCTACAATGAGCAGTACTTC.

This clonotype occurred a few times. This rearrangement joins TRBV24-1 to TRBJ2-3, with D hard to call. Trimming pared 1 base from V and 6 bases from J, leaving 4 bases between. The CDR3 contains 12 residues. The germline V gene has CDR1 KGHDR and CDR2 SFDVKD. CDR3 coding DNA: TGTGCCACCAGTGATTTCAAGGATACGCAGTATTTT. It is translated as CATSDFKDTQYF.

This clonotype was recorded at least ten times. The genes are TRBV21-1 and TRBJ2-3; the DNA was not used to check the table's D call, TRBD1. TRBV21-1 is flagged as a pseudogene. The CDR3 is 18 residues long. The CDR3 bases are TGTGCCAGCAGACCCCGGCGAAGGACAGCACTCTGTACAGATACGCAGTATTTT. This translates into CASRPRRRTALCTDTQYF.

The sample holds many counts of this clonotype. Written as DNA, the CDR3 is TGCGCCAGCAGCCAAGAATCAAACCGGGGGGACATTCAGTACTTC. As protein: CASSQESNRGDIQYF. The rearrangement links TRBV4-1 to TRBJ2-4, with TRBD2 identical over 7 bases. After removal of 0 bases from V and 8 bases from J, the junction contained 7 bases not matched to a gene. From germline, CDR1 is MGHRA and CDR2 YSYEKL. The length of the CDR3 is 15 residues.

In its sample, this clonotype was seen many times. This chain connects TRBV20-1 to TRBJ2-5, with 11 nucleotides matching TRBD2. With 6 bases clipped from V and 5 bases from J, the junction kept 8 bases outside the gene matches. Germline V gives CDR1 DFQATT, CDR2 SNEGSKA (reference sequence). The CDR3 loop spans 14 amino acids. CDR3 nucleotide sequence: TGCAGTGCCGAGCTAGCGGGGGGAAGGGAGACCCAGTACTTC. Amino acids: CSAELAGGRETQYF.

The chain uses TRBV3-1 and TRBJ2-1, with TRBD2 matching 11 bases. The CDR3 contains 16 residues. The junction had 5 bases not matched to a gene; V was cut back by 1 base and J by 6 bases. Germline CDR1 reads LGHDT; CDR2 reads YNNKEL (reference sequence). The CDR3 nucleotides are TGTGCCAGCAGCCAAGCGGGGACTAGCGGATCCAATGAGCAGTTCTTC. Amino acids: CASSQAGTSGSNEQFF.